One and the same sample provided the 13 T cell receptor beta chains below, sequenced in a study of blood T cell repertoires in COVID-19. This table comes from immunoSEQ multiplex PCR, and its TCRdb copy is limited to in-frame clones, with some not included. Of fewer than 400,000 clones in the sample, over 70% were seen once. Source material: PBMCs or T cells enriched from blood (not recorded which). The source is a man aged 30-40 years who had recovered from COVID-19.

Here the CDR3 reads CASSLATTPLETQYF. In nucleotides, the CDR3 is TGTGCCAGCAGCTTAGCGACTACCCCTCTGGAGACCCAGTACTTC. The genes are TRBV5-8 and TRBJ2-5, with TRBD2 as a possible D gene (5 bases). Germline V gives CDR1 SGHTS, CDR2 YDEGEE. CDR3 size: 15 residues. Between the trimmed V and J ends, which lost 2 bases and 5 bases, there was a span of 16 bases. The variable domain in full, with the rest retrieved from reference TRBV5-8 and TRBJ2-5, is EAGVTQSPTHLIKTRGQQATLRCSPISGHTSVYWYQQALGLGLQFLLWYDEGEERNRGNFPPRFSGRQFPNYSSELNVNALELEDSALYLCASSLATTPLETQYFGPGTRLLVL.

The CDR3 loop is CASSAETGPNEKLFF. CDR3 nucleotides: TGTGCCAGCAGCGCAGAGACAGGGCCTAATGAAAAACTGTTTTTT. This chain links TRBV9 with TRBJ1-4; 7 bases are shared with TRBD1. The CDR3 loop spans 15 amino acids. CDR1 is SGDLS, CDR2 YYNGEE, per germline. Trimming cost V 3 bases and J 3 bases; bases outside gene matches: 5.

This chain uses TRBV2 with TRBJ2-1, with 10 bases fitting TRBD2. The CDR3 covers 16 residues. From germline, CDR1 is SNHLY and CDR2 FYNNEI. J gave up 2 bases and V 3 bases, and 4 bases lay outside the gene matches. This chain's CDR3 is CASSDMSGGAYNEQFF. In DNA form, the CDR3 reads TGTGCCAGCAGTGACATGAGCGGGGGGGCCTACAATGAGCAGTTCTTC. Drawing the rest from reference TRBV2 and TRBJ2-1, the complete variable domain is EPEVTQTPSHQVTQMGQEVILRCVPISNHLYFYWYRQILGQKVEFLVSFYNNEISEKSEIFDDQFSVERPDGSNFTLKIRSTKLEDSAMYFCASSDMSGGAYNEQFFGPGTRLTVL.

The rearrangement uses TRBV29-1 and TRBJ2-5; 10 bases are a match to TRBD1. CDR3 length: 13 residues. Germline trimming cut 6 bases from V and 7 bases from J; bases unmatched to any gene: 8. The germline CDR1 and CDR2 sequences are SQVTM and ANQGSEA. CDR3 amino acids: CSVDTGTGVTQYF. The CDR3 DNA sequence: TGCAGCGTGGACACCGGGACAGGGGTGACCCAGTACTTC.

The chain has TRBV7-9 and TRBJ2-7; D perhaps matches TRBD2 (6 bases). V lost 6 bases, J lost 4 bases, and 13 bases lay in between. Germline CDR1 is SEHNR and CDR2 is FQNEAQ (reference sequence). The CDR3 covers 13 residues. Here the CDR3 reads CASRAEGTYEQYF. The CDR3 DNA reads TGTGCCAGCAGGGCAGAGGGGACTTACGAGCAGTACTTC.

Note on this clone: This may stem from a read error, because a much larger clone lies one nucleotide away. The chain uses TRBV7-8 and TRBJ1-6; 7 bases match TRBD1. The junction had 2 bases not matched to a gene; V was cut back by 5 bases and J by 4 bases. CDR1 is SGHVS, CDR2 FQNEAQ, per germline. The CDR3 has 14 amino acids. The CDR3 is CASSPGQYNSPLHF. The CDR3 bases are TGTGCCAGCAGCCCGGGACAGTATAATTCACCCCTCCACTTT.

The chain uses TRBV5-1 and TRBJ1-6, with 12 bases lining up with TRBD1. CDR1 is SGHRS, CDR2 YFSETQ, per germline. The CDR3 covers 15 residues. V was clipped by 4 bases and J by 10 bases; unmatched bases: 6. CDR3 coding DNA: TGCGCCAGCAGCGTCCGGGACAGGGGGCAATCACCCCTCCACTTT. Translating gives CASSVRDRGQSPLHF.

The chain recombines TRBV3-1 (or the pseudogene TRBV3-2) with TRBJ2-3; tentative D call: TRBD2 (5 bases). Per the germline V gene, CDR1 is LGHDT and CDR2 is YNNKEL (reference sequence). V dropped 1 base and J dropped 1 base, with 12 bases sitting between them. The CDR3 extends over 16 amino acids. DNA of the CDR3: TGTGCCAGCAGCCAAGTCGGGGTAGCAGGCACAGATACGCAGTATTTT. It codes for CASSQVGVAGTDTQYF.

The V gene is TRBV7-8, the J gene TRBJ2-2, with TRBD2 matching over 16 bases. After removal of 5 bases from V and 1 base from J, the junction contained 7 bases not matched to a gene. The germline V gene encodes CDR1 SGHVS and CDR2 FQNEAQ. The CDR3 spans 19 residues. CDR3 sequence (DNA): TGTGCCAGCAGCAAAAGGGGACTAGCGGGGGGGCGGAACACCGGGGAGCTGTTTTTT. Its translation: CASSKRGLAGGRNTGELFF.

The J gene is TRBJ1-2, the V gene TRBV7-2; 9 bases align to TRBD1. V lost 4 bases and J lost 8; bases outside the gene matches: 5. In germline, CDR1 is SGHTA, CDR2 FQGNSA. CDR3 size: 13 residues. CDR3 sequence: CASSSRTGDGYTF. In DNA, the CDR3 is TGTGCCAGCAGCTCCCGGACAGGGGACGGCTACACCTTC.

V is TRBV18 and J is TRBJ1-4; no reliable D call. The CDR3 runs 14 residues. Trimming pared 0 bases from V and 8 bases from J, leaving 10 bases between. From germline, CDR1 is KGHSH and CDR2 LQKENI. CDR3 coding DNA: TGTGCCAGCTCACCACCCCTGACATCCGAAAAACTGTTTTTT. It is translated as CASSPPLTSEKLFF.

V usage is TRBV3-1 (or the pseudogene TRBV3-2) and J usage is TRBJ1-2, with a possible D match to TRBD1 (6 bases). Trimming removed 7 bases at V and 6 bases at J, with 12 bases between. This CDR3 is 12 amino acids long. Germline V lookup: CDR1 LGHDT, CDR2 YNNKEL (reference sequence). The chain's CDR3 is CASTGAGDGYTF. Here the CDR3 DNA reads TGTGCCAGCACAGGGGCTGGGGATGGCTACACCTTC.

The chain recombines TRBV11-3 with TRBJ1-1, with D maybe TRBD1 (6 bases). CDR1 and CDR2 (germline): SGHNT, YENEEA. V shed 2 bases and J shed 4 bases, with 8 bases lying between them. The CDR3 has 13 residues. The CDR3 here is CASSLSRGTEAFF. The CDR3 DNA sequence: TGTGCCAGCAGCTTAAGCAGGGGCACTGAAGCTTTCTTT.